Shown below are 10 T cell receptor beta chains from a single sample sequenced in a study of blood T cell repertoires in COVID-19 (TCRdb year 2020). Libraries were made using the immunoSEQ multiplex PCR assay. TCRdb's version of the immuneACCESS table is confined to in-frame rearrangements and falls short of the full clone set. An unresolved V gene accounts for under half of the shortfall where checked; the remainder is of unknown origin. Across this sample there are roughly 13,000 clones, with roughly nine tenths seen only once. The ten largest clones represent roughly a sixth of the sample. Sequencing used peripheral blood. The receptors shown here come from a human donor with active COVID-19. The donor label of this sample is uncertain.

This clone was seen once. The rearrangement links TRBV3-1 (or the pseudogene TRBV3-2) to TRBJ2-3; 7 nucleotides align to TRBD1. Germline CDR1 reads LGHDT; CDR2 reads YNNKEL (reference sequence). This CDR3 has 16 amino acids. V was clipped by 4 bases and J by 8 bases; unmatched bases: 15. For the CDR3, the DNA is TGTGCCAGCAGCCCTAGGACAGGCGCCCGGCTCGGTACGCAGTATTTT. Protein product: CASSPRTGARLGTQYF.

The chain combines TRBV4-1 with TRBJ2-5, with TRBD1 matching over 11 bases. CDR1 MGHRA and CDR2 YSYEKL come from the germline V gene. V dropped 6 bases and J dropped 4; count of bases not matched to a gene: 1. The CDR3 covers 13 residues. The chain's CDR3 is CASRGTGGETQYF. CDR3 bases: TGCGCCAGCAGAGGGACAGGGGGAGAGACCCAGTACTTC.

This chain links TRBV29-1 with TRBJ2-7, with TRBD1 matching 12 bases. V dropped 6 bases and J dropped 7; count of bases not matched to a gene: 10. This CDR3 has 14 amino acids. Germline CDR1 and CDR2: SQVTM and ANQGSEA. The CDR3 region has the DNA TGCAGCGTGCAAGGGGACAGGGGGCGCGAAGAGCAGTACTTC. Protein sequence: CSVQGDRGREEQYF.

This chain joins TRBV5-1 and TRBJ2-7, with a tentative D call TRBD1 (6 bases). The CDR3 covers 14 residues. Trimming removed 7 bases from V and 2 bases from J, with 16 bases in between. Germline CDR1 is SGHRS and CDR2 is YFSETQ. CDR3 sequence reads: CASGRTASTYEQYF. CDR3 DNA: TGCGCCAGCGGGCGGACAGCTTCAACCTACGAGCAGTACTTC.

V and J are TRBV27 and TRBJ2-5; D is undetermined. Germline-derived CDR1 and CDR2 are MNHEY and SMNVEV (reference sequence). The V end was cut by 4 bases, the J end by 2 bases, with 17 bases between. This CDR3 is 16 amino acids long. Here the CDR3 reads CASSSLRPYYQETQYF. For the CDR3, the DNA is TGTGCCAGCAGTTCCCTCAGGCCCTATTATCAAGAGACCCAGTACTTC.

This chain uses TRBV7-2 with TRBJ2-3; 7 bases are shared with TRBD2. The CDR3 totals 17 residues. J was trimmed by 1 base and V by 2 bases; bases with no gene match: 9. Germline CDR1 reads SGHTA; CDR2 reads FQGNSA. The CDR3 sequence: CASSLRGVRERTDTQYF. CDR3 nucleotide sequence: TGTGCCAGCAGCTTAAGAGGCGTGCGGGAGCGCACAGATACGCAGTATTTT. Drawing the rest from reference TRBV7-2 and TRBJ2-3, the complete variable domain is GAGVSQSPSNKVTEKGKDVELRCDPISGHTALYWYRQSLGQGLEFLIYFQGNSAPDKSGLPSDRFSAERTGGSVSTLTIQRTQQEDSAVYLCASSLRGVRERTDTQYFGPGTRLTVL.

The chain uses TRBV12-3 or TRBV12-4 and TRBJ2-7; a weak D match, TRBD1 (6 bases). The CDR3 has 13 residues. Between the trimmed V and J ends, which lost 6 bases and 3 bases, there was a span of 12 bases. CDR3 nucleotides: TGTGCCAGCAGCATGGACAGTGGCTACGAGCAGTACTTC. Amino acid sequence: CASSMDSGYEQYF.

This clone was seen a few times. The chain carries TRBV4-3 and TRBJ2-3; a possible D gene is TRBD2 (5 bases). The germline V and J ends were trimmed by 3 bases and 3 bases, with 10 bases remaining between them. There are 14 residues in the CDR3. CDR1 and CDR2 from the germline V gene are LGHNA and YSLEER. The DNA for the CDR3 is TGCGCCAGCAGCCACGATAGGGAGACAGATACGCAGTATTTT. Its protein is CASSHDRETDTQYF.

The rearrangement uses TRBV5-6 and TRBJ2-3; 9 bases align to TRBD1. CDR1 SGHDT and CDR2 YYEEEE come from the germline V gene. J lost 3 bases, V lost 2 bases, and 4 bases had no gene match. The length of the CDR3 is 15 residues. The CDR3 nucleotides are TGTGCCAGCAGCTTCCCGGACAGGGGAACAGATACGCAGTATTTT. Its translation is CASSFPDRGTDTQYF. The variable domain in full, with the rest retrieved from reference TRBV5-6 and TRBJ2-3, is DAGVTQSPTHLIKTRGQQVTLRCSPKSGHDTVSWYQQALGQGPQFIFQYYEEEERQRGNFPDRFSGHQFPNYSSELNVNALLLGDSALYLCASSFPDRGTDTQYFGPGTRLTVL.

This sequence joins TRBV9 and TRBJ2-2; 9 bases are shared with TRBD1. The CDR3 runs 16 residues. The V and J ends lost 3 bases and 0 bases, in that order; junction bases with no gene match: 3. CDR1 and CDR2 (germline): SGDLS, YYNGEE. The CDR3 loop is CASSAGTGPNTGELFF. CDR3 DNA sequence: TGTGCCAGCAGCGCCGGGACAGGGCCGAACACCGGGGAGCTGTTTTTT.